Each of the 27 T cell receptor beta chains below was sequenced from the same sample in a study of T cell responses to AZD1222 COVID-19 vaccine. TCRdb keeps only in-frame clones here, not all; method: immunoSEQ multiplex PCR. The sample has around 78,000 clones; under 95% are singletons. The source material was peripheral blood, sampled on day 0 of MenACWY control vaccination. The receptors derive from an adult in good health.

The chain has TRBV19 and TRBJ2-2, with TRBD2 as a possible D gene (7 bases). The CDR3 is made up of 16 amino acids. The V gene lost 5 bases and the J gene lost 5 bases, with 18 bases spanning the gap. Germline CDR1 LNHDA, CDR2 SQIVND (reference sequence). Here the CDR3 reads CASSPYDRGATGELFF. In nucleotides, the CDR3 is TGTGCCAGTAGTCCCTACGATCGGGGGGCTACCGGGGAGCTGTTTTTT.

The chain links TRBV6-1 to TRBJ1-3; tentative D call: TRBD1 (5 bases). The germline CDR1 and CDR2 sequences are MNHNS and SASEGT. V lost 2 bases and J 3 bases, leaving 11 bases between the germline ends. The CDR3 has 15 residues. CDR3 residues: CASSETRGLGNTIYF. CDR3 DNA sequence: TGTGCCAGCAGTGAAACGCGGGGCCTTGGAAACACCATATATTTT.

The chain employs TRBV6-5 and TRBJ2-2; D remains ambiguous. The CDR3 consists of 13 residues. CDR1 MNHEY and CDR2 SVGAGI come from the germline V gene. V was pared by 6 bases and J by 3 bases, with 8 bases between. The CDR3 nucleotides are TGTGCCAGCAGCCCAAGCCACACCGGGGAGCTGTTTTTT. This gives the protein CASSPSHTGELFF.

This chain joins TRBV18 and TRBJ1-1; 8 nucleotides line up with TRBD1. The CDR3 runs to 15 residues. V lost 3 bases to trimming and J lost 1 base; unmatched junction nucleotides: 4. The germline V gene has CDR1 KGHSH and CDR2 LQKENI. The CDR3 nucleotides read TGTGCCAGCTCACCGCAGGGACAGGAGAACACTGAAGCTTTCTTT. This translates into CASSPQGQENTEAFF.

The J gene is TRBJ2-2, the V gene TRBV9; 8 bases are shared with TRBD1. Germline CDR1 SGDLS, CDR2 YYNGEE. V lost 4 bases to trimming and J lost 3 bases; unmatched junction nucleotides: 14. This CDR3 has 18 residues. The CDR3 here is CASSPRTGQGMDTGELFF. CDR3 DNA: TGTGCCAGCAGCCCCCGGACAGGGCAGGGGATGGACACCGGGGAGCTGTTTTTT.

The CDR3 spells CASSPYSSGITDTQYF. The CDR3 DNA follows: TGTGCCAGCAGCCCCTACTCAAGCGGGATCACAGATACGCAGTATTTT. The chain uses TRBV7-6 and TRBJ2-3; 7 bases are a match to TRBD2. The CDR3 is 16 amino acids. Germline assignment: CDR1 SGHVS and CDR2 FNYEAQ. The V gene end was trimmed by 5 bases and the J gene end by 2 bases; junction bases not matched to a gene: 10.

This chain links TRBV28 with TRBJ1-1, with a weak D call TRBD1 (6 bases). This CDR3 spans 13 amino acids. CDR1 and CDR2 (germline): MDHEN, SYDVKM. Trimming left V 6 bases short and J 4 bases short, with 12 bases between. The CDR3 protein is CASRTPGATEAFF. CDR3 in DNA: TGTGCCAGCAGGACACCGGGGGCCACTGAAGCTTTCTTT.

This chain uses TRBV13 with TRBJ2-3, with D tentatively TRBD2 (7 bases). The ends were cut back, 3 bases at V and 5 bases at J, with 15 bases in the middle. The CDR3 length is 15 residues. Germline lookup yields CDR1 PRHDT and CDR2 FYEKMQ (reference sequence). The CDR3 reads CASSLIGGGGDTQYF. The CDR3 DNA reads as TGTGCCAGCAGCTTGATTGGCGGGGGCGGAGATACGCAGTATTTT. Full variable domain (rest looked up from reference TRBV13 and TRBJ2-3): AAGVIQSPRHLIKEKRETATLKCYPIPRHDTVYWYQQGPGQDPQFLISFYEKMQSDKGSIPDRFSAQQFSDYHSELNMSSLELGDSALYFCASSLIGGGGDTQYFGPGTRLTVL.

V and J are TRBV13 and TRBJ2-1; 7 bases are shared with TRBD1. Germline loops: CDR1 PRHDT, CDR2 FYEKMQ (reference sequence). The CDR3 is 13 residues long. After removal of 5 bases from V and 4 bases from J, the junction contained 2 bases not matched to a gene. The CDR3 DNA is TGTGCCAGCAGCACCAGGGGGTACAATGAGCAGTTCTTC. This translates into CASSTRGYNEQFF. Full variable domain (remainder filled in from reference TRBV13 and TRBJ2-1): AAGVIQSPRHLIKEKRETATLKCYPIPRHDTVYWYQQGPGQDPQFLISFYEKMQSDKGSIPDRFSAQQFSDYHSELNMSSLELGDSALYFCASSTRGYNEQFFGPGTRLTVL.

V and J are TRBV4-1 and TRBJ2-7; D uncertain. Looked up from germline, CDR1 is MGHRA and CDR2 is YSYEKL. V dropped 3 bases and J dropped 1 base, with 10 bases sitting between them. The CDR3 consists of 14 residues. The CDR3, as DNA: TGCGCCAGCAGCCAGGTTCCCCCTTCCTACGAGCAGTACTTC. It translates to CASSQVPPSYEQYF.

This chain joins TRBV7-9 and TRBJ2-1; perhaps TRBD2 as D (6 bases). V was pared by 4 bases and J by 0 bases, with 13 bases between. The CDR3 has 16 residues. The germline V gene has CDR1 SEHNR and CDR2 FQNEAQ (reference sequence). The CDR3 protein is CASSSPAGTSYNEQFF. The CDR3 coding sequence is TGTGCCAGCAGCTCCCCCGCGGGAACCTCCTACAATGAGCAGTTCTTC. The full variable domain, in which reference TRBV7-9 and TRBJ2-1 provide the parts outside the CDR3, is DTGVSQNPRHKITKRGQNVTFRCDPISEHNRLYWYRQTLGQGPEFLTYFQNEAQLEKSRLLSDRFSAERPKGSFSTLEIQRTEQGDSAMYLCASSSPAGTSYNEQFFGPGTRLTVL.

This sequence joins TRBV18 and TRBJ1-3; unclear D gene. The germline gives CDR1 KGHSH, CDR2 LQKENI. V was pared by 6 bases and J by 0 bases, with 15 bases between. The CDR3 is 16 residues long. The CDR3 coding sequence is TGTGCCAGCTCCGAACTCCCGGCACCCTCTGGAAACACCATATATTTT. Protein sequence: CASSELPAPSGNTIYF.

This clone appeared a few times. The chain is built from TRBV5-1 and TRBJ2-7, with a possible D match to TRBD2 (5 bases). The CDR3 runs to 15 residues. V was trimmed by 0 bases and J by 5 bases, leaving 15 bases between them. CDR1 is SGHRS, CDR2 YFSETQ, per germline. CDR3 sequence reads: CASSLEGARVDEQYF. The CDR3 DNA reads TGCGCCAGCAGCTTGGAGGGAGCCCGGGTGGACGAGCAGTACTTC.

V usage is TRBV28 and J usage is TRBJ2-5, with 8 bases that match TRBD1. The J segment lost 5 bases and the V segment lost 2 bases, leaving 10 bases of the junction unmatched. This CDR3 is 16 amino acids long. Germline V gene sequence: CDR1 MDHEN, CDR2 SYDVKM. The CDR3, as DNA: TGTGCCAGCAGTTTAGGCGGACAGGGTAGGAAGGAGACCCAGTACTTC. Its translation is CASSLGGQGRKETQYF.

The chain is built from TRBV19 and TRBJ1-4, with 7 bases lining up with TRBD1. The CDR3 loop spans 16 amino acids. Trimming at V came to 3 bases and at J to 0 bases, leaving 4 bases not matched to a gene. In germline, CDR1 is LNHDA, CDR2 SQIVND (reference sequence). This chain's CDR3 is CASSMGTAATNEKLFF. CDR3 in DNA: TGTGCCAGTAGTATGGGGACAGCTGCAACTAATGAAAAACTGTTTTTT.

V usage is TRBV7-9 and J usage is TRBJ2-7, with TRBD2 matching over 10 bases. This CDR3 has 14 amino acids. V shed 5 bases, J shed 6 bases, and the junction held 7 bases outside the gene matches. Germline CDR1 and CDR2: SEHNR and FQNEAQ (reference sequence). CDR3 sequence reads: CASSLGTSETEQYF. The CDR3 nucleotides are TGTGCCAGCAGCCTAGGGACTAGCGAAACCGAGCAGTACTTC.

This clone was observed a handful of times. The chain carries TRBV20-1 and TRBJ1-1, with no clear D. This CDR3 comprises 11 residues. V lost 1 base and J lost 4, with 4 bases in between. The V gene's germline CDR1 is DFQATT and CDR2 SNEGSKA (reference sequence). CDR3 loop: CSARGPTEAFF. The CDR3, as DNA: TGCAGTGCTAGAGGCCCCACTGAAGCTTTCTTT.

The chain has TRBV19 and TRBJ2-4; TRBD1 matches 9 bases. The CDR3 loop spans 14 amino acids. Trimming removed 5 bases from V and 8 bases from J; junction bases left unmatched: 7. From germline, CDR1 is LNHDA and CDR2 SQIVND (reference sequence). CDR3 in amino acids: CASSRTGGWDIQYF. CDR3 DNA: TGTGCCAGTAGTCGCACAGGGGGCTGGGACATTCAGTACTTC.

V and J are TRBV4-3 and TRBJ2-3; TRBD2 matches 7 bases. With V trimmed by 0 bases and J by 2 bases, 5 bases remained unmatched. This CDR3 spans 16 amino acids. Per the germline V gene, CDR1 is LGHNA and CDR2 is YSLEER. The CDR3 DNA sequence: TGCGCCAGCAGCCAAGACGGCGGGAGCTCCACAGATACGCAGTATTTT. Translation gives CASSQDGGSSTDTQYF.

The J gene is TRBJ1-1, the V gene TRBV10-3; D is perhaps TRBD1 (6 bases). CDR1 and CDR2 (germline): ENHRY, SYGVKD. V was cut by 6 bases and J by 5 bases, with 16 bases left in between. This CDR3 is 14 amino acids long. CDR3 in amino acids: CAISIEGEGTEAFF. The CDR3 DNA follows: TGTGCCATCAGCATAGAGGGGGAAGGAACTGAAGCTTTCTTT.

The chain combines TRBV5-1 with TRBJ2-7, with D maybe TRBD2 (6 bases). CDR1 is SGHRS and CDR2 is YFSETQ in the germline V gene. The V end lost 0 bases, the J end lost 5 bases, and 6 bases lay between the germline ends. The CDR3 sequence is 12 residues long. DNA of the CDR3: TGCGCCAGCAGCTTGGGGGAGGACGAGCAGTACTTC. This codes for CASSLGEDEQYF.

This clone was recorded only once. The chain carries TRBV5-1 and TRBJ2-5; D gene uncertain. CDR1 is SGHRS and CDR2 is YFSETQ in the germline V gene. The CDR3 sequence is 14 residues long. V was clipped by 0 bases and J by 2 bases, with 8 bases between them. CDR3 coding DNA: TGCGCCAGCAGCTTGGGACACGGGCAAGAGACCCAGTACTTC. This sequence encodes CASSLGHGQETQYF.

The J gene is TRBJ1-1, the V gene TRBV5-1, with a tentative D call TRBD1 (6 bases). Trimming shortened V by 3 bases and J by 1 base, and 10 bases separated the two germline ends. The CDR3 is 14 residues long. Germline V CDR1 and CDR2: SGHRS, YFSETQ. The CDR3 spells CASSSGQPNTEAFF. The CDR3 nucleotides read TGCGCCAGCAGCTCCGGACAGCCGAACACTGAAGCTTTCTTT.

This clone came up once. The chain joins TRBV15 to TRBJ1-5; D is ambiguous. The CDR3 runs to 18 residues. The V gene's germline CDR1 is LNHNV and CDR2 YYDKDF (reference sequence). Trimming removed 2 bases at V and 7 bases at J, with 24 bases between. CDR3 protein: CATSRPVGVREGGQPQHF. The CDR3 bases are TGTGCCACCAGCAGACCCGTGGGAGTTAGGGAAGGAGGACAGCCCCAGCATTTT. Using reference TRBV15 and TRBJ1-5 for the parts outside the CDR3, the full variable domain is DAMVIQNPRYQVTQFGKPVTLSCSQTLNHNVMYWYQQKSSQAPKLLFHYYDKDFNNEADTPDNFQSRRPNTSFCFLDIRSPGLGDTAMYLCATSRPVGVREGGQPQHFGDGTRLSIL.

The chain couples TRBV15 to TRBJ1-1, with no clear D. The CDR3 has 14 amino acids. Germline assignment: CDR1 LNHNV and CDR2 YYDKDF (reference sequence). Trimming stripped 5 bases from V and 3 bases from J, with 13 bases between. The CDR3 reads CATSPRPADTEAFF. DNA for the CDR3: TGTGCCACCAGCCCACGCCCGGCGGACACTGAAGCTTTCTTT.

This clone was detected only once. The V and J genes are TRBV27 and TRBJ2-7; D ambiguous. In germline, CDR1 is MNHEY, CDR2 SMNVEV (reference sequence). The CDR3 sequence is 13 residues long. Trimming shortened V by 3 bases and J by 3 bases, and 9 bases separated the two germline ends. The CDR3 sequence: CASSFGAYYEQYF. The CDR3 DNA is TGTGCCAGCAGTTTCGGAGCGTACTACGAGCAGTACTTC.

The rearrangement joins TRBV27 to TRBJ1-1; D gene ambiguous. CDR1 and CDR2 (germline): MNHEY, SMNVEV (reference sequence). Trimming left V 6 bases short and J 1 base short, with 18 bases between. CDR3 length: 16 amino acids. In DNA form, the CDR3 reads TGTGCCAGCAGAGGCCTTCGGGCGACCGCGAACACTGAAGCTTTCTTT. Amino acid sequence: CASRGLRATANTEAFF.